This T cell receptor beta chain was recovered during a study of T cells in Graves' hyperthyroidism and ophthalmopathy. Overall study findings and caveats: The blood repertoire included most of the expanded thyroid clonotypes above 0.001. A model of 13 V-J features distinguished ophthalmopathy from stable hyperthyroidism.

Enrolled ophthalmopathy patients presented with a Clinical Activity Score of at least 3, a NOSPECS grade of at least 4, and disease duration under 3 months. PBMCs were collected from a roughly 9.7 ml volume of fresh peripheral blood. RNA transcripts served as the template for amplifying TCR beta CDR3 regions. The TCR CDR3 was amplified in a first-round RT-PCR using the HTBI primer set. MiXCR was run by TCRdb on the multiplex PCR reads, yielding one entry per CDR3 protein. This table holds about 530,000 distinct CDR3 sequences, 17% found once. The V and J ends lost 6 bases and 5 bases, in that order; junction bases with no gene match: 11. The CDR3 extends over 16 amino acids. CDR1 and CDR2 (germline): MNHEY, SMNVEV (reference sequence). Ten or more counts support this clonotype. Its antigen is not identified.

This sequence joins TRBV27 and TRBJ1-2, with 11 bases identical to TRBD1. What was sequenced was blood. This TCR was sampled from a woman aged 18 to 35 with Graves' ophthalmopathy. The CDR3 sequence: CASSRDRGFGSYGYTF. CDR3 coding DNA: TGTGCCAGCAGCCGGGACAGGGGGTTTGGTAGTTATGGCTACACCTTC.